Shown below are 29 T cell receptor beta chains from a single sample sequenced in a study of blood T cell repertoires in COVID-19. Here immunoSEQ multiplex PCR was the method, and the copy in TCRdb shows in-frame clones only, minus some. The data hold some 87,000 clones, with more than 60% observed a single time. Sequencing was done on a sample of peripheral blood. The source is a human donor in a cohort sampled during active COVID-19.

This clone was observed a handful of times. The gene calls are TRBV7-9 and TRBJ1-6, with unresolved D. Germline V lookup: CDR1 SEHNR, CDR2 FQNEAQ (reference sequence). The ends were cut back, 5 bases at V and 0 bases at J, with 8 bases in the middle. The CDR3 is made up of 15 amino acids. In nucleotides, the CDR3 is TGTGCCAGCAGCGTCGGGAGCTCCTATAATTCACCCCTCCACTTT. Amino acid sequence: CASSVGSSYNSPLHF.

The J gene is TRBJ2-1, the V gene TRBV10-3, with TRBD1 identical over 8 bases. Germline lookup yields CDR1 ENHRY and CDR2 SYGVKD. J lost 3 bases, V lost 4 bases, and 2 bases had no gene match. This CDR3 is built from 14 residues. The CDR3 spells CAISAGTGYNEQFF. DNA for the CDR3: TGTGCCATCAGTGCCGGGACAGGCTACAATGAGCAGTTCTTC.

This sequence joins TRBV29-1 and TRBJ2-7; 11 bases are shared with TRBD1. Unmatched junction bases numbered 4, after V lost 6 bases and J lost 3 bases. In germline, CDR1 is SQVTM, CDR2 ANQGSEA. The CDR3 sequence is 13 residues long. The CDR3 DNA is TGCAGCGTACCCGGGACAGGGGGCTACGAGCAGTACTTC. Its translation is CSVPGTGGYEQYF.

The gene calls are TRBV6-2 or TRBV6-3 and TRBJ2-1; 8 bases line up with TRBD1. V was clipped by 1 base and J by 2 bases; unmatched bases: 10. The CDR3 covers 18 residues. The germline gives CDR1 MNHEY, CDR2 SVGEGT. CDR3 sequence reads: CASSYFIGQGSTYNEQFF. In DNA form, the CDR3 reads TGTGCCAGCAGTTACTTTATAGGACAGGGAAGCACCTACAATGAGCAGTTCTTC.

The CDR3 nucleotides are TGTGCCAGTAGTATAGGGACAGCCGAGAAGATTCAGCCCCAGCATTTT. This translates into CASSIGTAEKIQPQHF. The chain links TRBV19 to TRBJ1-5, with a weak D call TRBD1 (6 bases). The germline V gene has CDR1 LNHDA and CDR2 SQIVND (reference sequence). The CDR3 runs to 16 residues. With 1 base removed from V and 6 bases from J, the gap between germline ends came to 16 bases.

CDR3 in amino acids: CASSLRTSGINEQFF. The CDR3 DNA sequence: TGTGCCAGCAGCCTGAGGACTAGCGGTATCAATGAGCAGTTCTTC. V usage is TRBV5-4 and J usage is TRBJ2-1; the match to TRBD2 covers 10 bases. CDR1 and CDR2 from the germline V gene are SGHNT and YYREEE (reference sequence). CDR3 length: 15 amino acids. V was pared by 4 bases and J by 6 bases, with 7 bases of the junction left unmatched.

This clone appeared a single time. The CDR3 DNA reads as TGTGCCAGCAGAACTAGCGAGGAGCAAGAGACCCAGTACTTC. Its protein product is CASRTSEEQETQYF. This chain links TRBV6-4 with TRBJ2-5; 7 nucleotides agree with TRBD2. Germline CDR1 MRHNA, CDR2 SNTAGT. Losses at the gene ends were 6 bases for V and 2 bases for J; bases not matched to a gene: 6. The CDR3 is 14 residues long.

The DNA of the CDR3 is TGTGCCAGTAGTACGAGGGGGGGCAGCCTAAACTATGGCTACACCTTC. It codes for CASSTRGGSLNYGYTF. This rearrangement joins TRBV19 to TRBJ1-2; D is perhaps TRBD1 (6 bases). V lost 4 bases and J 2 bases, leaving 17 bases between the germline ends. This CDR3 region has 16 residues. CDR1 and CDR2 (germline): LNHDA, SQIVND (reference sequence).

The V and J genes are TRBV5-6 and TRBJ2-1; 7 bases map to TRBD2. Trimming at V came to 4 bases and at J to 9 bases, leaving 13 bases not matched to a gene. This CDR3 is built from 15 residues. Germline CDR1 SGHDT, CDR2 YYEEEE. The CDR3 sequence: CASSASGSGPGEQFF. The CDR3, as DNA: TGTGCCAGCAGCGCCAGTGGTAGCGGGCCCGGTGAGCAGTTCTTC.

This clone was seen a single time. The J gene is TRBJ2-3, the V gene TRBV14; 7 positions agree with TRBD2. With V trimmed by 1 base and J by 6 bases, 19 bases remained unmatched. The CDR3 spans 19 residues. Germline values: CDR1 SGHDN, CDR2 FVKESK. The CDR3 protein is CASSQVQMFQRGPGDTQYF. As DNA, the CDR3 is TGTGCCAGCAGCCAAGTTCAGATGTTCCAGCGGGGCCCTGGGGATACGCAGTATTTT.

The V gene is TRBV7-9, the J gene TRBJ2-3, with TRBD2 matching 7 bases. CDR1 and CDR2 (germline): SEHNR, FQNEAQ (reference sequence). V was clipped by 3 bases and J by 0 bases; unmatched bases: 0. The CDR3 contains 14 residues. CDR3 bases: TGTGCCAGCAGCTTTAGCGGGAGCACAGATACGCAGTATTTT. Its translation is CASSFSGSTDTQYF.

V is TRBV5-5 and J is TRBJ2-5, with 7 bases lining up with TRBD2. Germline lookup yields CDR1 SGHKS and CDR2 YYEKEE (reference sequence). There are 16 residues in the CDR3. Unmatched junction bases numbered 13, after V lost 4 bases and J lost 4 bases. The CDR3 sequence is CASSHTLGLVGETQYF. CDR3 nucleotides: TGTGCCAGCAGCCACACCCTCGGACTAGTGGGAGAGACCCAGTACTTC.

This chain uses TRBV7-3 with TRBJ2-1; 10 bases match TRBD2. CDR3 length equals 17 residues. The V gene end was trimmed by 5 bases and the J gene end by 7 bases; junction bases not matched to a gene: 14. Germline V CDR1 and CDR2: SGHTA, FQGTGA. The CDR3 here is CASSRWGTSGEKNEQFF. CDR3 bases: TGTGCCAGCAGCCGGTGGGGCACTAGCGGGGAAAAAAATGAGCAGTTCTTC.

The chain recombines TRBV28 with TRBJ2-7, with a tentative D call TRBD2 (8 bases). CDR3 length: 15 amino acids. Trimming left V 7 bases short and J 1 base short, with 17 bases between. Per germline, CDR1 MDHEN and CDR2 SYDVKM. CDR3 sequence: CASTPGGGQSYEQYF. The CDR3 DNA follows: TGTGCCAGCACCCCGGGGGGGGGACAGTCCTACGAGCAGTACTTC.

The CDR3 protein is CASSMGLAGVGTGELFF. DNA for the CDR3: TGTGCCAGCAGTATGGGACTAGCGGGAGTAGGGACCGGGGAGCTGTTTTTT. The chain uses TRBV27 and TRBJ2-2; 14 positions agree with TRBD2. Germline lookup yields CDR1 MNHEY and CDR2 SMNVEV (reference sequence). V dropped 5 bases and J dropped 5; count of bases not matched to a gene: 7. CDR3 size: 17 residues.

DNA for the CDR3: TGTGCCAGCGTATTTGGACTAGCGGGATCAGATACGCAGTATTTT. It translates to CASVFGLAGSDTQYF. The gene calls are TRBV6-5 and TRBJ2-3; 12 nucleotides match TRBD2. V shed 8 bases, J shed 4 bases, and the junction held 7 bases outside the gene matches. Germline values: CDR1 MNHEY, CDR2 SVGAGI. The CDR3 is made up of 15 amino acids.

This chain connects TRBV30 to TRBJ2-1; D possibly corresponds to TRBD2 (6 bases). Germline CDR1 and CDR2: GTSNPN and SVGIG (reference sequence). This CDR3 spans 12 amino acids. Deletions cut 0 bases from V and 10 bases from J, with 10 bases between. The CDR3 sequence is CAWSVRREEQFF. For the CDR3, the DNA is TGTGCCTGGAGTGTACGGCGGGAAGAGCAGTTCTTC.

The gene calls are TRBV27 and TRBJ2-7; TRBD1 might be the D (6 bases). Trimming shortened V by 3 bases and J by 6 bases, and 12 bases separated the two germline ends. CDR1 and CDR2 from the germline V gene are MNHEY and SMNVEV (reference sequence). CDR3 length equals 13 residues. The chain's CDR3 is CASSLGRGIEQYF. The CDR3 bases are TGTGCCAGCAGTTTGGGCAGGGGCATCGAGCAGTACTTC.

The chain combines TRBV11-3 with TRBJ2-2, with D possibly matching TRBD2 (6 bases). Trimming shortened V by 4 bases and J by 4 bases, and 16 bases separated the two germline ends. CDR3 length: 16 residues. Germline V gene data show CDR1 as SGHNT and CDR2 as YENEEA. As DNA, the CDR3 is TGTGCCAGCAGCTACAGGACTACCGTCGGCACCGGGGAGCTGTTTTTT. It translates to CASSYRTTVGTGELFF.

V and J are TRBV5-6 and TRBJ1-1; 9 bases map to TRBD1. Per germline, CDR1 SGHDT and CDR2 YYEEEE. Unmatched junction bases numbered 6, after V lost 3 bases and J lost 0 bases. This CDR3 spans 16 amino acids. CDR3 bases: TGTGCCAGCAGCTCCGGACAGGGGCGCTTGAACACTGAAGCTTTCTTT. This gives the protein CASSSGQGRLNTEAFF.

The chain employs TRBV29-1 and TRBJ1-1, with D tentatively TRBD1 (6 bases). Deletions cut 0 bases from V and 10 bases from J, with 12 bases between. Germline-derived CDR1 and CDR2 are SQVTM and ANQGSEA. The CDR3 runs 12 residues. The CDR3 DNA sequence: TGCAGCGTTGAAGAATGGTTGGGGGCAGCTTTCTTT. It yields the protein CSVEEWLGAAFF. The complete variable domain, with remaining parts taken from reference TRBV29-1 and TRBJ1-1, reads SAVISQKPSRDICQRGTSLTIQCQVDSQVTMMFWYRQQPGQSLTLIATANQGSEATYESGFVIDKFPISRPNLTFSTLTVSNMSPEDSSIYLCSVEEWLGAAFFGQGTRLTVV.

The CDR3 here is CASSSQVHSDYNEQFF. CDR3 bases: TGTGCCAGCAGCTCACAGGTCCACTCAGACTACAATGAGCAGTTCTTC. This rearrangement joins TRBV5-5 to TRBJ2-1, with TRBD1 as a possible D gene (5 bases). V dropped 3 bases and J dropped 3 bases, with 16 bases sitting between them. The CDR3 has 16 residues. Per germline, CDR1 SGHKS and CDR2 YYEKEE (reference sequence).

The CDR3 DNA sequence: TGTGCCAGAGACACCTACGAGCAGTACGTC. This codes for CARDTYEQYV. The chain joins TRBV19 to TRBJ2-7, with D unclear. There are 10 residues in the CDR3. Germline V gene lookup returns CDR1 LNHDA and CDR2 SQIVND (reference sequence). Trimming shortened V by 9 bases and J by 2 bases, and 5 bases separated the two germline ends.

This clone came up once. V gene TRBV11-2 combines with J gene TRBJ2-4, with 9 bases matching TRBD1. Per germline, CDR1 SGHAT and CDR2 FQNNGV. This CDR3 spans 13 amino acids. With V trimmed by 6 bases and J by 9 bases, 6 bases remained unmatched. This CDR3 is CASRGTGRSIQYF. The CDR3 DNA reads as TGTGCCAGCAGGGGGACAGGGCGTAGCATTCAGTACTTC.

V gene TRBV2 combines with J gene TRBJ2-7; 7 positions agree with TRBD2. V was pared by 8 bases and J by 4 bases, with 8 bases of the junction left unmatched. CDR1 and CDR2 from the germline V gene are SNHLY and FYNNEI. The CDR3 has 13 residues. The DNA for the CDR3 is TGTGCCAGCGTTGGGACTATGCGGTACGAGCAGTACTTC. Its protein product is CASVGTMRYEQYF. The entire variable domain, with the rest obtained from reference TRBV2 and TRBJ2-7, is as follows: EPEVTQTPSHQVTQMGQEVILRCVPISNHLYFYWYRQILGQKVEFLVSFYNNEISEKSEIFDDQFSVERPDGSNFTLKIRSTKLEDSAMYFCASVGTMRYEQYFGPGTRLTVT.

V usage is TRBV27 and J usage is TRBJ1-2, with D possibly matching TRBD1 (5 bases). Between the trimmed V and J ends, which lost 2 bases and 4 bases, there was a span of 11 bases. Germline-derived CDR1 and CDR2 are MNHEY and SMNVEV (reference sequence). The CDR3 has 14 amino acids. The CDR3 loop reads CASSLQGAGYGYTF. The CDR3 nucleotides are TGTGCCAGCAGTTTACAGGGAGCGGGCTATGGCTACACCTTC.

In its sample, this clone was seen once. The chain uses TRBV7-6 and TRBJ2-2; D possibly corresponds to TRBD2 (5 bases). This CDR3 is 15 amino acids long. Trimming removed 1 base from V and 3 bases from J, with 9 bases in between. CDR1 is SGHVS and CDR2 is FNYEAQ in the germline V gene. In nucleotides, the CDR3 is TGTGCCAGCAGCTTAGATGAGGGCTACACCGGGGAGCTGTTTTTT. It translates to CASSLDEGYTGELFF. Drawing the rest from reference TRBV7-6 and TRBJ2-2, the complete variable domain is GAGVSQSPRYKVTKRGQDVALRCDPISGHVSLYWYRQALGQGPEFLTYFNYEAQQDKSGLPNDRFSAERPEGSISTLTIQRTEQRDSAMYRCASSLDEGYTGELFFGEGSRLTVL.

This clone is a singleton in its sample. This chain joins TRBV7-2 and TRBJ1-1; unclear D gene. V lost 6 bases and J lost 10, with 18 bases in between. CDR1 SGHTA and CDR2 FQGNSA come from the germline V gene. There are 13 residues in the CDR3. The chain's CDR3 is CASSSQGGDSAFF. The CDR3 DNA sequence: TGTGCCAGCAGTTCCCAAGGCGGGGATTCAGCTTTCTTT. The variable domain in full, completed from reference TRBV7-2 and TRBJ1-1, reads GAGVSQSPSNKVTEKGKDVELRCDPISGHTALYWYRQSLGQGLEFLIYFQGNSAPDKSGLPSDRFSAERTGGSVSTLTIQRTQQEDSAVYLCASSSQGGDSAFFGQGTRLTVV.

The V and J genes are TRBV28 and TRBJ1-1, with D uncertain. Between the trimmed V and J ends, which lost 6 bases and 0 bases, there was a span of 8 bases. Per the germline V gene, CDR1 is MDHEN and CDR2 is SYDVKM. The CDR3 is made up of 13 amino acids. The CDR3 loop reads CASSRELNTEAFF. The CDR3 nucleotides read TGTGCCAGCAGCCGCGAGCTGAACACTGAAGCTTTCTTT.